This entry concerns a single TCR beta chain. This CDR3 has 13 residues. Germline CDR1 SQVTM, CDR2 ANQGSEA. Trimming removed 7 bases from V and 6 bases from J; junction bases left unmatched: 7. Data came from immunoSEQ multiplex PCR; TCRdb stores just in-frame clones and leaves some out. The sample records 65,000 to 70,000 clones, roughly 92% being singletons. This sample was taken from a study of OX40 agonist ivuxolimab in advanced cancers. The material sequenced was CD4+ or CD8+ T cells sorted from blood, taken in a trial of the OX40 agonist ivuxolimab. The V and J genes are TRBV29-1 and TRBJ2-7, with 12 positions matching TRBD2. The clonotype comes from an adult with an advanced solid tumor such as melanoma, head and neck, liver or kidney cancer. CDR3 residues: CSGRLAGAGEQYF. For the CDR3, the DNA is TGCAGCGGGCGACTAGCGGGAGCTGGCGAGCAGTACTTC.